This T cell receptor beta chain emerged from a study of graft-versus-host responses after intestinal transplantation. Study context: All recipients were transplanted with multivisceral, liver-intestinal, or isolated intestinal grafts. Anti-thymocyte globulin induction was given to all recipients, followed by tacrolimus and steroids for roughly three years. Broader study findings: In recipient marrow, GvH clones were found, and some appeared first in ileum or blood. Graft-versus-host to host-versus-graft clonal ratios in allografts were high in patients with graft-donor T cell macrochimerism.

This CDR3 has 13 residues. V gave up 4 bases and J gave up 2 bases, with 6 bases separating them. Per germline, CDR1 SGHDT and CDR2 YYEEEE. Using immunoSEQ multiplex PCR, the repertoire was profiled, and TCRdb retains in-frame clones only, with some absent. This table has 98,000 or so clones, more than 75% appearing once. On this clone: The target antigen is unknown.

The TCR was taken from a human donor who received an intestinal transplant. The chain couples TRBV5-6 to TRBJ2-2; unclear D gene. The input for sequencing was unstimulated CD4+ T cells sorted from spleen or lymph node cells, taken before intestinal transplant. The CDR3 protein is CASSSLNTGELFF. The CDR3 coding sequence is TGTGCCAGCAGCAGCCTTAACACCGGGGAGCTGTTTTTT.